The 26 T cell receptor beta chains reported below all come from one sample, sequenced in a study of shared clonotypes between healthy human individuals. Using immunoSEQ multiplex PCR, the repertoire was profiled, and TCRdb retains in-frame clones only, with some absent. Among around 2,000,000 clones listed, roughly 91% were seen once. CD8 cells regarded as naive lacked CD45RO, were positively chosen for CCR7, and omitted terminally differentiated effector memory CD45RA+ cells. Sequencing input: naive CD8+ T cells from PBMCs. These receptors were collected from a man aged 18 to 29 in good health. Some clones in this sample may be carry-over from other donors' samples.

The gene calls are TRBV28 and TRBJ2-7, with D maybe TRBD1 (6 bases). The CDR3 consists of 13 residues. CDR1 is MDHEN and CDR2 is SYDVKM in the germline V gene. Trimming took 5 bases from V and 9 from J, leaving 17 bases between them. This chain's CDR3 is CASSGRGSRGQYF. The CDR3, as DNA: TGTGCCAGCAGTGGCAGAGGTTCCAGGGGGCAGTACTTC.

The chain joins TRBV10-1 to TRBJ2-2; no firm D call. Trimming shortened V by 2 bases and J by 6 bases, and 10 bases separated the two germline ends. Looked up from germline, CDR1 is WNHNN and CDR2 is SYGVQD (reference sequence). CDR3 length: 14 residues. The CDR3 region has the DNA TGCGCCAGCAGTGAGCCTCACACCTCCGGGGAGCTGTTTTTT. Translated, it gives CASSEPHTSGELFF.

V is TRBV9 and J is TRBJ2-7; D not certain. Between the trimmed V and J ends, which lost 0 bases and 3 bases, there was a span of 16 bases. The CDR3 spans 16 residues. Germline values: CDR1 SGDLS, CDR2 YYNGEE. The CDR3 region has the DNA TGTGCCAGCAGCGTAGGTGGGTCCAACCCGGTCTACGAGCAGTACTTC. Its protein product is CASSVGGSNPVYEQYF.

This clone has a single count. The chain uses TRBV4-2 and TRBJ2-7; D may match TRBD1 or TRBD2 (5 bases each). Germline V gives CDR1 LGHNA, CDR2 YNFKEQ. CDR3 length: 14 residues. Between the trimmed V and J ends, which lost 4 bases and 2 bases, there was a span of 12 bases. CDR3 nucleotide sequence: TGTGCCAGCAGCCCCACAGTGGGACCCTACGAGCAGTACTTC. Protein product: CASSPTVGPYEQYF.

The chain carries TRBV27 and TRBJ2-7; D gene ambiguous. Germline-derived CDR1 and CDR2 are MNHEY and SMNVEV (reference sequence). The CDR3 runs 13 residues. V was shortened by 5 bases and J by 4 bases, with 12 bases between the two germline ends. The CDR3 sequence: CASSPFAMYEQYF. CDR3 bases: TGTGCCAGCAGTCCTTTCGCCATGTACGAGCAGTACTTC.

With respect to this clone: Other DNA sequences of this sample code for an identical CDR3. The J gene is TRBJ2-7, the V gene TRBV13, with D maybe TRBD2 (7 bases). In germline, CDR1 is PRHDT, CDR2 FYEKMQ (reference sequence). V was clipped by 5 bases and J by 2 bases, with 16 bases between them. CDR3 length equals 15 residues. The CDR3 region has the DNA TGTGCCAGCAGCCCACCAGGGGAGGGGACCTACGAGCAGTACTTC. Its protein product is CASSPPGEGTYEQYF.

With respect to this clone: Other nucleotide sequences from this sample produce the same CDR3. The chain links TRBV7-8 to TRBJ2-5, with 10 bases identical to TRBD2. In germline, CDR1 is SGHVS, CDR2 FQNEAQ. V trimming: 4 bases; J trimming: 2 bases; junction bases outside the gene matches: 4. The CDR3 length is 15 residues. CDR3 protein: CASSSGLAVQETQYF. CDR3 bases: TGTGCCAGCAGCTCAGGACTAGCGGTACAAGAGACCCAGTACTTC.

The genes are TRBV7-9 and TRBJ2-7; 8 nucleotides line up with TRBD1. Germline values: CDR1 SEHNR, CDR2 FQNEAQ (reference sequence). V was clipped by 5 bases and J by 5 bases; unmatched bases: 11. The length of the CDR3 is 15 residues. DNA for the CDR3: TGTGCCAGCAGCCCCCCTGGGACAGGTACCGACGAGCAGTACTTC. Translated: CASSPPGTGTDEQYF.

V usage is TRBV4-1 and J usage is TRBJ2-1, with D perhaps TRBD1 (5 bases). There are 15 residues in the CDR3. Trimming removed 0 bases at V and 10 bases at J, with 16 bases between. Germline CDR1 reads MGHRA; CDR2 reads YSYEKL. The CDR3 protein is CASSQEQVGLIEQFF. The CDR3 nucleotides read TGCGCCAGCAGCCAAGAACAGGTGGGGCTCATCGAGCAGTTCTTC.

As DNA, the CDR3 is TGCGCCAGCAGCCACGAGGGCGGGAGCTCCTACGAGCAGTACTTC. Its translation is CASSHEGGSSYEQYF. The rearrangement joins TRBV4-3 to TRBJ2-7, with TRBD2 matching 7 bases. J lost 0 bases, V lost 3 bases, and 5 bases had no gene match. The V gene's germline CDR1 is LGHNA and CDR2 YSLEER. This CDR3 contains 15 residues.

V usage is TRBV11-2 and J usage is TRBJ2-5, with a possible D match to TRBD2 (6 bases). The CDR3 loop spans 14 amino acids. Germline lookup yields CDR1 SGHAT and CDR2 FQNNGV. The V gene lost 5 bases and the J gene lost 3 bases, with 13 bases spanning the gap. The chain's CDR3 is CASSPRDGEETQYF. CDR3 DNA sequence: TGTGCCAGCAGCCCGCGGGACGGGGAAGAGACCCAGTACTTC.

V is TRBV10-2 and J is TRBJ1-3; possible D gene TRBD1, 6 bases. The CDR3 is 14 amino acids. Germline values: CDR1 WSHSY, CDR2 SAAADI. V was clipped by 6 bases and J by 4 bases, with 13 bases between them. The CDR3 DNA reads TGCGCCAGCAGATCAACAGGGACGGGAAACACCATATATTTT. It translates to CASRSTGTGNTIYF.

The J gene is TRBJ2-5, the V gene TRBV11-2, with unresolved D. Deletions cut 0 bases from V and 0 bases from J, with 8 bases between. Germline CDR1 SGHAT, CDR2 FQNNGV. This CDR3 region has 15 residues. The CDR3 loop is CASSLEFGNQETQYF. In DNA form, the CDR3 reads TGTGCCAGCAGCTTAGAATTTGGGAACCAAGAGACCCAGTACTTC.

The V and J genes are TRBV29-1 and TRBJ2-2; D uncertain. CDR3 length: 12 residues. V was trimmed by 3 bases and J by 7 bases, leaving 9 bases between them. The germline CDR1 and CDR2 sequences are SQVTM and ANQGSEA. Here the CDR3 DNA reads TGCAGCGTTGAGGTCAGATACGGGGAGCTGTTTTTT. Its translation is CSVEVRYGELFF.

The count of this clone is one. This chain joins TRBV19 and TRBJ2-5, with D perhaps given as TRBD1 or TRBD2 (7 bases each). V was cut by 0 bases and J by 5 bases, with 16 bases left in between. Germline CDR1 reads LNHDA; CDR2 reads SQIVND (reference sequence). This CDR3 is 16 amino acids long. CDR3 sequence reads: CASSIDQGGFEETQYF. The DNA for the CDR3 is TGTGCCAGTAGTATAGATCAGGGGGGGTTCGAGGAGACCCAGTACTTC.

The rearrangement uses TRBV7-9 and TRBJ1-4, with D possibly being TRBD1 (6 bases). Trimming stripped 5 bases from V and 8 bases from J, with 15 bases between. The CDR3 has 14 amino acids. Germline CDR1 reads SEHNR; CDR2 reads FQNEAQ (reference sequence). CDR3 amino acids: CASSPDQGLEKLFF. CDR3 nucleotide sequence: TGTGCCAGCAGCCCCGATCAGGGGCTCGAAAAACTGTTTTTT.

The sample holds a few counts of this clone. J is TRBJ2-2 and V is TRBV7-9; TRBD1 agrees at 7 bases. The V segment lost 6 bases and the J segment 3 bases; nucleotides outside the gene matches: 7. Germline V lookup: CDR1 SEHNR, CDR2 FQNEAQ (reference sequence). The CDR3 loop spans 15 amino acids. The CDR3 is CASSSGQGDTGELFF. In DNA form, the CDR3 reads TGTGCCAGCAGTTCGGGGCAGGGGGACACCGGGGAGCTGTTTTTT.

V usage is TRBV30 and J usage is TRBJ2-7; D possibly corresponds to TRBD2 (5 bases). Deletions cut 4 bases from V and 6 bases from J, with 16 bases between. Germline loops: CDR1 GTSNPN, CDR2 SVGIG (reference sequence). The CDR3 extends over 13 amino acids. CDR3 sequence reads: CAWNARGFGEQYF. The DNA of the CDR3 is TGTGCCTGGAACGCCCGGGGATTCGGCGAGCAGTACTTC.

Turning to this clone: The identical CDR3 is also encoded by other nucleotide sequences in the sample. The chain is built from TRBV4-1 and TRBJ2-1, with D perhaps matching TRBD1 (5 bases). The germline V gene encodes CDR1 MGHRA and CDR2 YSYEKL. The V end lost 6 bases, the J end lost 6 bases, and 9 bases lay between the germline ends. CDR3 length equals 12 residues. The CDR3 DNA is TGCGCCAGCAGTGGTAGGGGCAATGAGCAGTTCTTC. Its translation is CASSGRGNEQFF.

The chain links TRBV30 to TRBJ1-1; D ambiguous. Trimming stripped 6 bases from V and 0 bases from J, with 11 bases between. The CDR3 has 13 amino acids. The germline gives CDR1 GTSNPN, CDR2 SVGIG (reference sequence). The CDR3 DNA sequence: TGTGCCTGTGTTGGAGGGTTGAACACTGAAGCTTTCTTT. It encodes CACVGGLNTEAFF.

The rearrangement uses TRBV30 and TRBJ2-1; D may be TRBD1 (5 bases). Germline-derived CDR1 and CDR2 are GTSNPN and SVGIG (reference sequence). V was cut by 0 bases and J by 10 bases, with 13 bases left in between. This CDR3 contains 13 residues. CDR3 in amino acids: CAWSVVVRGEQFF. CDR3 DNA: TGTGCCTGGAGTGTAGTAGTTAGGGGCGAGCAGTTCTTC.

This rearrangement joins TRBV9 to TRBJ1-1; D might be TRBD1 (5 bases). The CDR3 runs 13 residues. V gave up 0 bases and J gave up 8 bases, with 11 bases separating them. CDR1 is SGDLS, CDR2 YYNGEE, per germline. The CDR3 DNA reads as TGTGCCAGCAGCGTAGCTCTGACAGCAGAAGCTTTCTTT. Translated, it gives CASSVALTAEAFF.

The gene calls are TRBV7-6 and TRBJ2-1; D is tentatively TRBD1 or TRBD2 (7 bases each). Germline CDR1 is SGHVS and CDR2 is FNYEAQ. CDR3 size: 16 residues. V lost 8 bases, J lost 6 bases, and 23 bases lay in between. For the CDR3, the DNA is TGTGCCAGCGGCGGCCAGGGGGGGCTGTTGGGCAATGAGCAGTTCTTC. Translation gives CASGGQGGLLGNEQFF.

This clone was seen once. The V and J genes are TRBV7-9 and TRBJ2-3; D is uncertain. Trimming removed 7 bases from V and 3 bases from J, with 5 bases in between. The CDR3 runs 11 residues. Germline-derived CDR1 and CDR2 are SEHNR and FQNEAQ (reference sequence). The CDR3 reads CASITTDTQYF. The CDR3 coding sequence is TGTGCCAGCATCACAACAGATACGCAGTATTTT.

Worth noting for this clone: A read error is possible here, since a much larger clone lies one base away. The chain is built from TRBV7-8 and TRBJ1-1; D is undetermined. This CDR3 contains 15 residues. CDR1 and CDR2 from the germline V gene are SGHVS and FQNEAQ. The CDR3 DNA reads TGTGCCAGCAGCCCCTATGCGACGGAGAACGCTGAAGCTTTCTTT. Translated: CASSPYATENAEAFF.

The CDR3 here is CATSIVTYTGELFF. In nucleotides, the CDR3 is TGTGCCACCAGCATAGTGACGTACACCGGGGAGCTGTTTTTT. The rearrangement uses TRBV15 and TRBJ2-2; no clear D. V was trimmed by 4 bases and J by 3 bases, leaving 9 bases between them. CDR3 length: 14 amino acids. CDR1 is LNHNV and CDR2 is YYDKDF in the germline V gene (reference sequence). Full variable domain (outside the CDR3, taken from reference TRBV15 and TRBJ2-2): DAMVIQNPRYQVTQFGKPVTLSCSQTLNHNVMYWYQQKSSQAPKLLFHYYDKDFNNEADTPDNFQSRRPNTSFCFLDIRSPGLGDTAMYLCATSIVTYTGELFFGEGSRLTVL.